Sequencing of this T cell receptor (beta chain) was carried out in a study of blood T cell repertoires in COVID-19. Germline lookup yields CDR1 SGHNT and CDR2 YENEEA. V trimming: 4 bases; J trimming: 4 bases; junction bases outside the gene matches: 6. CDR3 length: 15 amino acids. Original data processing: Nucleated cell counts were estimated from reference gene primer amplification. Generated by immunoSEQ multiplex PCR, the TCRdb table keeps only in-frame clones and is missing some. D and trimming were read from the DNA, whereas the V and J calls and clone size are those reported in that table. Of about 160,000 clones listed, approximately 87% are singletons. Recruits, aged roughly 18 to 90 years, lived in 20 to 30 US areas. Clinical history reported by participants formed the basis on which cohorts were assigned.

The chain recombines TRBV11-3 with TRBJ2-1; 8 nucleotides match TRBD2. The sample comprised PBMCs or T cells enriched from blood (not recorded which). The clonotype comes from a woman between 45 and 60 years old who had recovered from COVID-19. The CDR3 nucleotides are TGTGCCAGCAGCTCCCGAACTAGCGGATACAATGAGCAGTTCTTC. It specifies CASSSRTSGYNEQFF.